The 8 T cell receptor beta chains given below trace back to one sample, sequenced in a study of response to subunit inactivated influenza vaccine. Via MiXCR, TCRdb re-called the RT-PCR reads, giving one row per CDR3 protein. The top ten clones hold approximately 10% of a sample with a few hundred thousand distinct CDR3 sequences, 11% of them seen once. The sample was also linked to a second study, of T cells expressing NK-cell markers. Per that study: The authors generated TCR beta cDNA through 5'RACE template switching with UMIs.

The input for sequencing was PBMCs from blood, taken on the day of vaccination. These receptors all come from a man aged 45-65 years who received an inactivated influenza vaccine.

This clonotype turned up a few times. This chain connects TRBV18 to TRBJ2-7; 10 nucleotides line up with TRBD2. Losses at the gene ends were 8 bases for V and 2 bases for J; bases not matched to a gene: 6. Germline CDR1 reads KGHSH; CDR2 reads LQKENI. There are 14 residues in the CDR3. DNA of the CDR3: TGTGCCAGCCGCACTAGCGGGGAGACCTACGAGCAGTACTTC. As protein: CASRTSGETYEQYF.

The J gene is TRBJ2-1, the V gene TRBV4-2, with 8 positions matching TRBD2. V shed 3 bases, J shed 5 bases, and the junction held 6 bases outside the gene matches. CDR1 and CDR2 (germline): LGHNA, YNFKEQ. This CDR3 comprises 15 residues. CDR3 sequence reads: CASSHRAGAHNEQFF. The CDR3 nucleotides are TGTGCCAGCAGCCACCGAGCGGGGGCCCACAATGAGCAGTTCTTC.

The chain is built from TRBV5-1 and TRBJ2-1; D possibly corresponds to TRBD1 (6 bases). Germline values: CDR1 SGHRS, CDR2 YFSETQ. Trimming left V 5 bases short and J 5 bases short, with 14 bases between. CDR3 length: 14 amino acids. As DNA, the CDR3 is TGCGCCAGCAGGTCCGGGACAAGAAACAATGAGCAGTTCTTC. Its translation is CASRSGTRNNEQFF.

This clonotype was seen more than once but under ten times. This sequence joins TRBV5-1 and TRBJ1-1; maybe TRBD1 (5 bases). The CDR3 covers 15 residues. The V and J ends lost 4 bases and 0 bases respectively, with 13 bases between them. Germline CDR1 SGHRS, CDR2 YFSETQ. CDR3 sequence (DNA): TGCGCCAGCAGCCCCTACAGGAATATGAACACTGAAGCTTTCTTT. It yields the protein CASSPYRNMNTEAFF.

J is TRBJ1-2 and V is TRBV5-1, with D perhaps matching TRBD1 (5 bases). The length of the CDR3 is 12 residues. Germline V lookup: CDR1 SGHRS, CDR2 YFSETQ. V gave up 3 bases and J gave up 8 bases, with 11 bases separating them. CDR3 in amino acids: CASSYSGDGYTF. The CDR3, as DNA: TGCGCCAGCAGCTACTCTGGGGACGGCTACACCTTC.

This clonotype came up a few times. The rearrangement uses TRBV4-3 and TRBJ2-1; 12 bases map to TRBD2. Germline CDR1 LGHNA, CDR2 YSLEER. With 1 base clipped from V and 12 bases from J, the junction kept 7 bases outside the gene matches. CDR3 length equals 15 residues. This CDR3 reads CASSQGPSGGARQFF. In DNA form, the CDR3 reads TGCGCCAGCAGCCAAGGGCCTAGCGGGGGGGCCCGGCAGTTCTTC.

This clonotype was observed a few times. This sequence joins TRBV4-2 and TRBJ2-3; 9 positions match TRBD2. The germline gives CDR1 LGHNA, CDR2 YNFKEQ. The CDR3 totals 16 residues. Trimming cost V 1 base and J 1 base; bases outside gene matches: 3. The CDR3 sequence: CASSQGIAGGTDTQYF. The CDR3 bases are TGTGCCAGCAGCCAAGGAATAGCGGGGGGCACAGATACGCAGTATTTT.

This clonotype was counted many times. This sequence joins TRBV5-1 and TRBJ1-1, with unresolved D. The germline gives CDR1 SGHRS, CDR2 YFSETQ. With 3 bases removed from V and 2 bases from J, the gap between germline ends came to 11 bases. CDR3 length equals 14 residues. Written as DNA, the CDR3 is TGCGCCAGCAGCTCCCTTCCGGGAAACACTGAAGCTTTCTTT. Its translation is CASSSLPGNTEAFF.